The source of this T cell receptor (beta chain) is a study of T cell repertoires in cytomegalovirus infection. About the study: Alongside well-studied HLA-B-restricted CMV epitopes, recently identified HLA-C-restricted CMV epitopes were also used. It can be stated that public TCR beta signatures indicated CMV infection as well as a matching HLA type.

Germline V gives CDR1 MNHEY, CDR2 SMNVEV (reference sequence). With V trimmed by 2 bases and J by 10 bases, 9 bases remained unmatched. The CDR3 runs to 14 residues. This clonotype came up a few times. Its cognate antigen is unknown. One entry per CDR3 protein, called by TCRdb with MiXCR from the reads. The sample carries 150,000 to 200,000 distinct CDR3 sequences, 20% to 25% recorded once. Overall study results and limits: Dominating the ex vivo response were HLA-C-restricted CMV-specific TCR beta clonotypes.

Sequenced here: CD8+ T cells from cultured PBMCs, sampled from culture after CMV antigen stimulation. V is TRBV27 and J is TRBJ1-1; 8 bases fit TRBD1. The receptor comes from a human donor in good health (CMV status not recorded). Some clones in this sample may be carry-over from other donors' samples. The CDR3 sequence: CASSLGTGTQGAFF. Written as DNA, the CDR3 is TGTGCCAGCAGTTTAGGGACAGGTACCCAAGGAGCTTTCTTT.